This T cell receptor (beta chain) was identified during a study of molecular identifiers for immune sequencing clone quantification. Previously described methods and listed TCR primers were employed for the bulk TCR libraries. TCRdb re-called the PCR reads with MiXCR, one entry per CDR3 protein. The table has about 640,000 distinct CDR3 sequences, just under 20% seen once; the top ten hold 0.85%. This clonotype has just a few counts. The CDR3 totals 14 residues. V was pared by 2 bases and J by 6 bases, with 14 bases between. The chain couples TRBV12-3 or TRBV12-4 to TRBJ2-7; the D gene could be TRBD1 or TRBD2 (5 bases each). Source material: naive CD8+ T cells from blood, with Jurkat cell RNA spiked in. Subset noted: FACS-sorted CD8+CD4-CCR7+CD45RA+ naive T cells. The clonotype comes from a human donor in good health. Some libraries in this study had Jurkat cell RNA spiked in. CDR3 region: CASSLTGTYVEQYF. The CDR3 nucleotides are TGTGCCAGCAGTTTAACGGGGACCTACGTCGAGCAGTACTTC.